Below are 5 T cell receptor beta chains sequenced from a single sample in a study of a mutant IDH1 vaccine in newly diagnosed glioma. Time point in this sample: week 23, last vaccination. Each vaccine dose was 300 ug of mutant IDH1 20-mer peptide, with topical imiquimod. The repertoire was sequenced with immunoSEQ multiplex PCR; TCRdb's copy has only in-frame clones and lacks some. Counted here are tens of thousands of clones, 84% occurring once; the ten biggest clones make up less than 15%. Antigens for these TCRs are unknown. The specimen comprised PBMCs, sampled from a glioma patient whose treatment included an IDH1 peptide vaccine. Receptors originate from a man aged 18-30 years with glioma.

V gene TRBV9 combines with J gene TRBJ1-1; D is uncertain. This CDR3 comprises 14 residues. The germline CDR1 and CDR2 sequences are SGDLS and YYNGEE. V lost 0 bases, J lost 4 bases, and 10 bases lay in between. As DNA, the CDR3 is TGTGCCAGCAGCGTAGAGGCCAGTCCCACTGAAGCTTTCTTT. The encoded protein is CASSVEASPTEAFF.

The chain joins TRBV12-5 to TRBJ2-7; 8 nucleotides match TRBD2. This CDR3 spans 13 amino acids. The germline gives CDR1 LGHNT, CDR2 FRNRAP. Trimming took 6 bases from V and 3 from J; bases not matched to a gene: 4. The CDR3 loop is CASGQSGSYEQYF. The CDR3 nucleotides are TGTGCTAGTGGCCAGAGCGGGAGCTACGAGCAGTACTTC.

The chain joins TRBV27 to TRBJ2-3; 9 bases agree with TRBD2. The CDR3 runs to 16 residues. Trimming removed 6 bases from V and 2 bases from J; junction bases left unmatched: 9. Germline CDR1 MNHEY, CDR2 SMNVEV (reference sequence). CDR3 nucleotide sequence: TGTGCCAGCAGGATCGTAGCGGGGGACTACACAGATACGCAGTATTTT. The encoded protein is CASRIVAGDYTDTQYF.

V gene TRBV9 combines with J gene TRBJ2-2, with 8 bases identical to TRBD2. CDR1 SGDLS and CDR2 YYNGEE come from the germline V gene. The CDR3 covers 18 residues. Unmatched junction bases numbered 9, after V lost 2 bases and J lost 0 bases. In DNA, the CDR3 is TGTGCCAGCAGCGTCGGGCCCCTCGGGAGGGCGAACACCGGGGAGCTGTTTTTT. It specifies CASSVGPLGRANTGELFF.

The rearrangement links TRBV5-1 to TRBJ2-7; possibly TRBD1 for D (6 bases). The CDR3 covers 15 residues. Germline assignment: CDR1 SGHRS and CDR2 YFSETQ. Trimming cost V 2 bases and J 0 bases, with 12 bases left between them. The CDR3 is CASSFGAGVSYEQYF. CDR3 nucleotide sequence: TGCGCCAGCAGCTTCGGGGCAGGGGTCTCCTACGAGCAGTACTTC.